This TCR beta chain was identified during a study of cytomegalovirus exposure and HLA in healthy donors (TCRdb year 2017). With regard to the full study: A later analysis indicated that the 130 or so validation repertoires were generated on the platform also employed for the approximately 700 repertoires of the first cohort. The aim of the study was to test whether cataloging public T cell receptors could identify signatures of past pathogen exposure. A separate validation cohort of about 110 different subjects was used in addition to the 666-subject first cohort. The study combined high-throughput TCR immunosequencing, statistical association of individual TCRs with disease status, and machine learning to predict cytomegalovirus infection status.

Library construction relied on the immunoSEQ multiplex PCR assay. Regarding the original processing steps: To diagnose cytomegalovirus status from the catalog of TCR beta chain sequences, a statistical classification framework was built. In TCRdb, the immuneACCESS table is reduced to in-frame sequences with V and J assigned. These tables do not hold every clone; where another copy was compared, an unresolved V gene accounts for under half, and the others remain unexplained. V, J and clone size derive from that table, while D and trimming were established from the DNA sequence. In this sample the table shows 90,000 to 150,000 clones, roughly 88% of which occur a single time. Around 2% of the sample belongs to the ten largest clones. On this clone itself: This receptor's antigen is unknown. Base qualities are missing; no much larger clone stands one base away.

The CDR3 holds 17 amino acids from the cysteine to the phenylalanine. The DNA shown is the 51-base CDR3, in frame from base 1. V has 0 bases trimmed and J has 7 bases trimmed; junction bases matching no gene number 13. CDR1 SGDLS and CDR2 YYNGEE were looked up in the germline V gene. The donors belonged to the validation cohort of around 120 subjects, which was separate from the approximately 660-subject first cohort. The research as a whole found: While some public TCRs were present in many individuals, most TCR sequences turned up only very rarely across donors. The authors suggested that the approach could potentially be extended to other disease states and immunological phenotypes. The study listed 164 TCR beta chains as associated with cytomegalovirus. Cytomegalovirus status was reported to be diagnosed by the classifier with high specificity and sensitivity in both the original and validation cohorts. A later analysis had no HLA typing for the validation cohort, so co-occurrence there was scored across all 110 or so repertoires. A few of the identified cytomegalovirus-associated TCR beta chains were confirmed in vitro to be specific for cytomegalovirus antigens. Of the cluster scores, around 95% were above 0 in a later analysis, which found that TCRs clustered in the first cohort also tended to co-occur in the roughly 130 validation repertoires.

Specimen: PBMCs. This sequence originates from a man in his late teens or twenties in good health and CMV-seronegative. The chain was built from TRBV9 and TRBJ2-7; 10 central bases correspond to TRBD1. The nucleotides are TGTGCCAGCAGCGTAGCTTCCGGAGACAGGGGGCCGGGGGAGCAGTACTTC. Translated, this gives CASSVASGDRGPGEQYF.